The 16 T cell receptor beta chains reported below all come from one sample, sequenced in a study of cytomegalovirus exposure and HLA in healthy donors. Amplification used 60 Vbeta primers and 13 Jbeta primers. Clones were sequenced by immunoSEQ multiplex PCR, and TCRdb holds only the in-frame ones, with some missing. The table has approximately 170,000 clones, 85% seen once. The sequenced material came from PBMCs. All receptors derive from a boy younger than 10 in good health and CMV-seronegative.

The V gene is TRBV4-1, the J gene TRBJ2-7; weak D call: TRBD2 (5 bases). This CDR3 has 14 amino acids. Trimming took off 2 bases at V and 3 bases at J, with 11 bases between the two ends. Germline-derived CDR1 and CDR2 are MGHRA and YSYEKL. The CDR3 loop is CASSQRIGVYEQYF. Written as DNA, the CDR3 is TGCGCCAGCAGCCAACGTATCGGGGTCTACGAGCAGTACTTC.

The CDR3 protein is CASRDRDRRLGNEKLFF. The CDR3, as DNA: TGTGCCAGCAGAGACCGGGACAGGAGGCTTGGGAATGAAAAACTGTTTTTT. This chain joins TRBV2 and TRBJ1-4; TRBD1 matches 8 bases. The V gene's germline CDR1 is SNHLY and CDR2 FYNNEI. Trimming removed 6 bases from V and 5 bases from J; junction bases left unmatched: 14. This CDR3 is built from 17 residues. Drawing the rest from reference TRBV2 and TRBJ1-4, the complete variable domain is EPEVTQTPSHQVTQMGQEVILRCVPISNHLYFYWYRQILGQKVEFLVSFYNNEISEKSEIFDDQFSVERPDGSNFTLKIRSTKLEDSAMYFCASRDRDRRLGNEKLFFGSGTQLSVL.

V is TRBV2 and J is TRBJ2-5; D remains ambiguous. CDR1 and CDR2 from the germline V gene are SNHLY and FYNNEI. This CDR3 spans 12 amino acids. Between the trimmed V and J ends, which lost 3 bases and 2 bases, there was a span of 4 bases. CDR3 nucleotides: TGTGCCAGCAGTGATCGTCAAGAGACCCAGTACTTC. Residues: CASSDRQETQYF.

The CDR3 DNA follows: TGTGCCAGCTGGGGCCCGACAGGGGGAGGGGAGACCCAGTACTTC. Residues: CASWGPTGGGETQYF. The chain is built from TRBV2 and TRBJ2-5; 9 nucleotides align to TRBD1. This CDR3 comprises 15 residues. V trimming: 8 bases; J trimming: 5 bases; junction bases outside the gene matches: 12. The germline V gene encodes CDR1 SNHLY and CDR2 FYNNEI.

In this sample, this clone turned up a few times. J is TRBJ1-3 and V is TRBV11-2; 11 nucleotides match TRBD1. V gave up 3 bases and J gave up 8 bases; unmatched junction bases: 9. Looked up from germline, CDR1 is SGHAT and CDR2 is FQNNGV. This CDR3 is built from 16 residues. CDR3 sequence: CASSLSLGTGGDTIYF. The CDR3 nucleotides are TGTGCCAGCAGCTTGAGTCTGGGGACAGGGGGTGACACCATATATTTT.

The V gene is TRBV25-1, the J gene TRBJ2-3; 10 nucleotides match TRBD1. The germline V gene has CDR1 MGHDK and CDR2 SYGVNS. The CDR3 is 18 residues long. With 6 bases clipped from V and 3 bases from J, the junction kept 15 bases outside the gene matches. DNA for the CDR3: TGTGCCAGCAGGGCGGACAGGGGGAATCGGCGGGAGACAGATACGCAGTATTTT. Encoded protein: CASRADRGNRRETDTQYF.

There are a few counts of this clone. The DNA of the CDR3 is TGTGCCAGTAGTATAATCGGGACAGGGCCCACTGAAGCTTTCTTT. Translated: CASSIIGTGPTEAFF. The chain uses TRBV19 and TRBJ1-1, with 9 nucleotides matching TRBD1. Trimming at V came to 2 bases and at J to 4 bases, leaving 5 bases not matched to a gene. This CDR3 has 15 residues. From germline, CDR1 is LNHDA and CDR2 SQIVND (reference sequence).

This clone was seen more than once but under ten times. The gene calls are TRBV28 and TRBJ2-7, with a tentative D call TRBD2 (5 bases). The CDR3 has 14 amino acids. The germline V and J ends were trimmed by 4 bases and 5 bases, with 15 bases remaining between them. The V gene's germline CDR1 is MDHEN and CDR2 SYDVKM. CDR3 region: CASSSDTLEDEQYF. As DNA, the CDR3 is TGTGCCAGCAGTTCCGACACCCTGGAGGACGAGCAGTACTTC.

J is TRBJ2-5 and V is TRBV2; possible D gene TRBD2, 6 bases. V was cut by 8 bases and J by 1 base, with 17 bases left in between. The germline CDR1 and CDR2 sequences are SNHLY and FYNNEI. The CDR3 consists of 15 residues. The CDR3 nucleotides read TGTGCCAGCGGGGGGAGAGGGGTCAGCCAAGAGACCCAGTACTTC. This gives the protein CASGGRGVSQETQYF.

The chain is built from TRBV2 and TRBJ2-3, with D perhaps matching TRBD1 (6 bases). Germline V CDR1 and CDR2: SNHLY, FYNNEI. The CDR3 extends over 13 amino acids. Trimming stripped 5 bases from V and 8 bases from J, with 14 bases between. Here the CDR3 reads CASSLAGAITQYF. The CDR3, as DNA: TGTGCCAGCAGTTTAGCAGGGGCCATTACGCAGTATTTT.

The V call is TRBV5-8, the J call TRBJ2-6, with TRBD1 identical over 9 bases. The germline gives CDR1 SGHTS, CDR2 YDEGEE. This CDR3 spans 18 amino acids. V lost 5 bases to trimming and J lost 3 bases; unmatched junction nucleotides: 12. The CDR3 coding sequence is TGTGCCAGCAGAAGCCCGGGACAGGGAGGTAGTGGGGCCAACGTCCTGACTTTC. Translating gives CASRSPGQGGSGANVLTF.

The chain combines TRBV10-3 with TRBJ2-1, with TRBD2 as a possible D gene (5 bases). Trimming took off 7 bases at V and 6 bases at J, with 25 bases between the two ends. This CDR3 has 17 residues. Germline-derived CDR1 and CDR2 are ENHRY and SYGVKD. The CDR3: CAITRRPGRAGPNEQFF. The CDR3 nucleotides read TGTGCCATCACTAGACGCCCGGGCCGGGCGGGTCCCAATGAGCAGTTCTTC.

CDR3 loop: CASSRRDRGPADTQYF. The CDR3 DNA follows: TGTGCCAGCAGCCGCAGGGACAGGGGGCCCGCAGATACGCAGTATTTT. V gene TRBV7-9 combines with J gene TRBJ2-3; the match to TRBD1 covers 12 bases. CDR3 length: 16 amino acids. CDR1 SEHNR and CDR2 FQNEAQ come from the germline V gene (reference sequence). Trimming took 5 bases from V and 4 from J; bases not matched to a gene: 7.

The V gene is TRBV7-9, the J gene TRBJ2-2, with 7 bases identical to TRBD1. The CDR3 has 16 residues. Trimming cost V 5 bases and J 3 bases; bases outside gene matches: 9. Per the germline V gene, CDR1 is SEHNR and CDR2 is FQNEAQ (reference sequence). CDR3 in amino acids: CASSRPGQVHTGELFF. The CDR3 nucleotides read TGTGCCAGCAGCAGACCCGGACAGGTACACACCGGGGAGCTGTTTTTT.

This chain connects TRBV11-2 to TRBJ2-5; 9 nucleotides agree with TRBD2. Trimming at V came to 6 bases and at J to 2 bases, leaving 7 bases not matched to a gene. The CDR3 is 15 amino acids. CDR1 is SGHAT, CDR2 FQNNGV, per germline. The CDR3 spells CASRVAGAGQETQYF. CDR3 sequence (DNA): TGTGCCAGCAGGGTAGCGGGGGCCGGACAAGAGACCCAGTACTTC. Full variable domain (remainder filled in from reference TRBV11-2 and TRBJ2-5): EAGVAQSPRYKIIEKRQSVAFWCNPISGHATLYWYQQILGQGPKLLIQFQNNGVVDDSQLPKDRFSAERLKGVDSTLKIQPAKLEDSAVYLCASRVAGAGQETQYFGPGTRLLVL.

CDR3 nucleotide sequence: TGTGCCAGCAGCTTTCCTGTTGTTTATCCTTCGTACGAGCAGTACTTC. This sequence encodes CASSFPVVYPSYEQYF. V usage is TRBV11-2 and J usage is TRBJ2-7; D is undetermined. The length of the CDR3 is 16 residues. Germline assignment: CDR1 SGHAT and CDR2 FQNNGV. V lost 3 bases to trimming and J lost 4 bases, with 19 bases between them.